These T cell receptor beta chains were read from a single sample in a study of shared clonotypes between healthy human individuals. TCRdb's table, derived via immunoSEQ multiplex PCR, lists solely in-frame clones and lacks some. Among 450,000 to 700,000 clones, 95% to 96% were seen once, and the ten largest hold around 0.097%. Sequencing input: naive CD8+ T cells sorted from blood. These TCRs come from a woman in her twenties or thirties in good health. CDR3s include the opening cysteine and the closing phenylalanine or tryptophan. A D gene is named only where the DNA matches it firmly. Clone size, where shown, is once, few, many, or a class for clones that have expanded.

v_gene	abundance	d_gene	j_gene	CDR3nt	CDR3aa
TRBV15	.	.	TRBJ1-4	TGTGCCACCAGCAGAGAGTTTTCTAATGAAAAACTGTTTTTT	CATSREFSNEKLFF
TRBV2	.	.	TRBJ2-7	TGTGCCAGCAGTGAAGGGTTGGCAAGGGGGTCCTACGAGCAGTACTTC	CASSEGLARGSYEQYF
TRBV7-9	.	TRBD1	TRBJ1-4	TGTGCCAGCAGCTTGTGGTCTGGACAGGGGGCGTTCGGTGAAAAACTGTTTTTT	CASSLWSGQGAFGEKLFF
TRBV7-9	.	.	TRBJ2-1	TGTGCCAGCAGCATCGATGGGCGGAGCTACAATGAGCAGTTCTTC	CASSIDGRSYNEQFF
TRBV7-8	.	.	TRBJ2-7	TGTGCCAGCAGCTTAATAGGAGACTACGAGCAGTACTTC	CASSLIGDYEQYF
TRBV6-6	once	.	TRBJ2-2	TGTGCCAGCAGTTACGGGGGGCTGATCGCCCCCGGGGAGCTGTTTTTT	CASSYGGLIAPGELFF
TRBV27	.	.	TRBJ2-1	TGTGCCAGCAGCAGTGCGTCTTCTTTTGAGCAGTTCTTC	CASSSASSFEQFF
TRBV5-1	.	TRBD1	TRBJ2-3	TGCGCCAGCAGCCCCGGGACAGGGGGGCTCACAGATACGCAGTATTTT	CASSPGTGGLTDTQYF
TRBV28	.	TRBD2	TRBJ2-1	TGTGCCAGCAGCTCTTGGGGACTAGCGGGAGGCGCCGCTAGGGGTGAGCAGTTCTTC	CASSSWGLAGGAARGEQFF
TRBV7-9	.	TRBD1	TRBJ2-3	TGTGCCAGCAGCTTACCGACAGGGGGTCGCACAGATACGCAGTATTTT	CASSLPTGGRTDTQYF
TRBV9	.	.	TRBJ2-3	TGTGCCAGCAGCGTAGATGGCACAGATACGCAGTATTTT	CASSVDGTDTQYF
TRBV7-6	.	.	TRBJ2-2	TGTGCCAGCAGCTTATTAGCCGGGGAGCTGTTTTTT	CASSLLAGELFF
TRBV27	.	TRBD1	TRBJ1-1	TGTGCCAGCAGTTCAGTCCCGGGACAGGGCATGAACACTGAAGCTTTCTTT	CASSSVPGQGMNTEAFF
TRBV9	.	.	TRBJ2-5	TGTGCCAGCAGCGCCTCCGCTAGCGAACTAGAAGCCCAGTACTTC	CASSASASELEAQYF
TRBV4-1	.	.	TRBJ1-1	TGCGCCAGCAGCCAAGTCGACGGACGGAACACTGAAGCTTTCTTT	CASSQVDGRNTEAFF
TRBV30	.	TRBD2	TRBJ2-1	TGTGCCTGGAGTGTCACAGCGGGAGTTTCTGCTGAGCAGTTCTTC	CAWSVTAGVSAEQFF
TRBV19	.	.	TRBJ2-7	TGTGCCAGTAGTCGGGACAGAGCGGGAGACTACGAGCAGTACTTC	CASSRDRAGDYEQYF